Shown below are 28 T cell receptor beta chains from a single sample sequenced in a study of T cell responses to AZD1222 COVID-19 vaccine. Clones were sequenced by immunoSEQ multiplex PCR, and TCRdb holds only the in-frame ones, with some missing. The sample lists 70,000 to 80,000 clones, around 80% occurring once. Sequences were derived from peripheral blood, sampled 28 days after the second AZD1222 dose. The receptor set was obtained from an adult who received the AZD1222 COVID-19 vaccine.

The V gene is TRBV29-1, the J gene TRBJ2-7; D is possibly TRBD1 (6 bases). Germline V gene data show CDR1 as SQVTM and CDR2 as ANQGSEA. The ends were cut back, 7 bases at V and 9 bases at J, with 19 bases in the middle. This CDR3 is 12 amino acids long. The CDR3 DNA is TGCAGCGCCCTTCATCAGGGGAGAGGGCAGTACTTC. As protein: CSALHQGRGQYF.

The chain couples TRBV19 to TRBJ2-1; 12 bases fit TRBD1. V shed 10 bases, J shed 8 bases, and the junction held 6 bases outside the gene matches. This CDR3 is built from 13 residues. From germline, CDR1 is LNHDA and CDR2 SQIVND (reference sequence). CDR3 DNA: TGTGCCACCGGGACAGGGGGCAGGGATGAGCAGTTCTTC. This sequence encodes CATGTGGRDEQFF.

The chain employs TRBV2 and TRBJ2-7, with 7 bases lining up with TRBD2. The V gene end was trimmed by 5 bases and the J gene end by 2 bases; junction bases not matched to a gene: 9. The CDR3 loop spans 15 amino acids. The V gene's germline CDR1 is SNHLY and CDR2 FYNNEI. CDR3 region: CASSPFSGGTYEQYF. The CDR3 DNA sequence: TGTGCCAGCAGTCCCTTCTCGGGAGGTACCTACGAGCAGTACTTC.

Only a few counts were recorded for this clone. This chain connects TRBV6-5 to TRBJ1-4; D is ambiguous. CDR3 length: 15 amino acids. V lost 6 bases and J lost 5, with 16 bases in between. Germline loops: CDR1 MNHEY, CDR2 SVGAGI. This CDR3 reads CASSPPGWENEKLFF. The CDR3 coding sequence is TGTGCCAGCAGCCCCCCGGGATGGGAGAATGAAAAACTGTTTTTT.

The chain joins TRBV6-5 to TRBJ1-5; tentatively, D is TRBD1 (6 bases). CDR3 length: 13 amino acids. From germline, CDR1 is MNHEY and CDR2 SVGAGI. The germline V and J ends were trimmed by 7 bases and 1 base, with 8 bases remaining between them. Written as DNA, the CDR3 is TGTGCCAGCAAGACAGGAAGCAATCAGCCCCAGCATTTT. Protein sequence: CASKTGSNQPQHF.

The genes are TRBV28 and TRBJ1-4, with a tentative D call TRBD1 (6 bases). V lost 3 bases and J lost 9, with 14 bases in between. CDR1 MDHEN and CDR2 SYDVKM come from the germline V gene. This CDR3 is built from 14 residues. The CDR3 is CASSFPRGSKKLFF. As DNA, the CDR3 is TGTGCCAGCAGTTTCCCCAGGGGAAGCAAAAAACTGTTTTTT.

The chain employs TRBV3-1 (or the pseudogene TRBV3-2) and TRBJ2-3; 12 bases are a match to TRBD2. The CDR3 covers 16 residues. Trimming at V came to 3 bases and at J to 4 bases, leaving 5 bases not matched to a gene. Germline assignment: CDR1 LGHDT and CDR2 YNNKEL (reference sequence). Here the CDR3 DNA reads TGTGCCAGCAGCCAGCTGACTAGCGGGAGCTCAGATACGCAGTATTTT. Translating it yields CASSQLTSGSSDTQYF.

This clone was seen a few times. The chain links TRBV6-2 or TRBV6-3 to TRBJ1-5; weak D call: TRBD1 (5 bases). CDR1 and CDR2 from the germline V gene are MNHEY and SVGEGT. V was pared by 0 bases and J by 2 bases, with 14 bases between. There are 17 residues in the CDR3. CDR3 residues: CASSYSPFPGGNQPQHF. For the CDR3, the DNA is TGTGCCAGCAGTTACTCGCCCTTTCCGGGGGGCAATCAGCCCCAGCATTTT.

This sequence joins TRBV12-3 or TRBV12-4 and TRBJ2-3, with D uncertain. V was clipped by 6 bases and J by 2 bases, with 3 bases between them. This CDR3 comprises 11 residues. The CDR3: CASSYTDTQYF. The CDR3, as DNA: TGTGCCAGCAGCTACACAGATACGCAGTATTTT.

For this clone: The germline gene is not matched at one end of the junction; a read error may be the cause. The rearrangement joins TRBV24-1 to TRBJ2-3; maybe TRBD2 (6 bases). The CDR3 runs to 16 residues. From germline, CDR1 is KGHDR and CDR2 SFDVKD. Here the CDR3 reads CATSDLRGAATDTQYF. CDR3 in DNA: TGTGCCACCAGCGATTTGCGGGGTGCCGCCACAGATACGCAGTATTTT.

The rearrangement joins TRBV7-6 to TRBJ2-2; TRBD2 aligns across 8 bases. The CDR3 extends over 18 amino acids. The V and J ends lost 3 bases and 1 base, in that order; junction bases with no gene match: 10. CDR1 and CDR2 from the germline V gene are SGHVS and FNYEAQ. CDR3 amino acids: CASSFNAGGYLNTGELFF. DNA of the CDR3: TGTGCCAGCAGCTTTAACGCGGGGGGATACCTGAACACCGGGGAGCTGTTTTTT.

The J gene is TRBJ2-2, the V gene TRBV18; 7 bases fit TRBD1. The germline V gene encodes CDR1 KGHSH and CDR2 LQKENI. V shed 8 bases and J 0 bases; nucleotides not matched to a gene: 6. The CDR3 is 15 residues long. The CDR3 DNA sequence: TGTGCCAGCCTGGGGACAGTAACGAACACCGGGGAGCTGTTTTTT. It codes for CASLGTVTNTGELFF.

The chain employs TRBV27 and TRBJ2-2; D is ambiguous. This CDR3 contains 12 residues. The ends were cut back, 5 bases at V and 8 bases at J, with 9 bases in the middle. In germline, CDR1 is MNHEY, CDR2 SMNVEV (reference sequence). CDR3 DNA: TGTGCCAGCAGTATCAACGCGGGGGAGCTGTTTTTT. It codes for CASSINAGELFF.

The CDR3, as DNA: TGCGCCAGCAGCCGGACCAGCCCTGGCAATGAGCAGTTCTTC. Translation gives CASSRTSPGNEQFF. This rearrangement joins TRBV10-1 to TRBJ2-1; D gene uncertain. The CDR3 has 14 amino acids. V was pared by 6 bases and J by 6 bases, with 15 bases between. In germline, CDR1 is WNHNN, CDR2 SYGVQD (reference sequence).

The gene calls are TRBV19 and TRBJ1-5, with unresolved D. CDR3 length: 12 amino acids. Germline CDR1 is LNHDA and CDR2 is SQIVND (reference sequence). The V and J ends lost 5 bases and 9 bases respectively, with 11 bases between them. The CDR3 here is CASSPLKRPQHF. The CDR3 coding sequence is TGTGCCAGTAGTCCCCTGAAACGGCCCCAGCATTTT.

The chain joins TRBV28 to TRBJ1-6; D is ambiguous. The germline CDR1 and CDR2 sequences are MDHEN and SYDVKM. Trimming stripped 5 bases from V and 9 bases from J, with 14 bases between. This CDR3 has 14 residues. The chain's CDR3 is CASSRPLPPSPLHF. The CDR3 DNA reads as TGTGCCAGCAGTCGACCTCTCCCTCCTTCACCCCTCCACTTT. Combining the CDR3 with reference TRBV28 and TRBJ1-6 gives the whole variable domain DVKVTQSSRYLVKRTGEKVFLECVQDMDHENMFWYRQDPGLGLRLIYFSYDVKMKEKGDIPEGYSVSREKKERFSLILESASTNQTSMYLCASSRPLPPSPLHFGNGTRLTVT.

The chain is built from TRBV18 and TRBJ1-2; TRBD1 is a possible D gene (6 bases). CDR3 length: 16 residues. V lost 3 bases, J lost 4 bases, and 18 bases lay in between. Germline assignment: CDR1 KGHSH and CDR2 LQKENI. As DNA, the CDR3 is TGTGCCAGCTCACCGTTGGACAGAGTCTCGACCTATGGCTACACCTTC. Protein product: CASSPLDRVSTYGYTF.

This clone was recorded a few times. V gene TRBV19 combines with J gene TRBJ1-2; tentatively, D is TRBD1 (5 bases). Germline values: CDR1 LNHDA, CDR2 SQIVND (reference sequence). This CDR3 spans 15 amino acids. V gave up 5 bases and J gave up 4 bases, with 17 bases separating them. CDR3: CASSYSAQGVYGYTF. Written as DNA, the CDR3 is TGTGCCAGTAGTTACTCAGCCCAGGGAGTCTATGGCTACACCTTC.

This rearrangement joins TRBV3-1 (or the pseudogene TRBV3-2) to TRBJ2-7; 11 nucleotides line up with TRBD2. From germline, CDR1 is LGHDT and CDR2 YNNKEL (reference sequence). This CDR3 has 16 residues. V shed 2 bases, J shed 5 bases, and the junction held 8 bases outside the gene matches. CDR3 residues: CASSQNIAGGPHEQYF. The CDR3 region has the DNA TGTGCCAGCAGCCAAAATATAGCGGGGGGGCCGCACGAGCAGTACTTC.

The J gene is TRBJ1-5, the V gene TRBV6-2 or TRBV6-3, with no clear D. This CDR3 is built from 15 residues. Trimming took 2 bases from V and 4 from J, leaving 12 bases between them. Germline V lookup: CDR1 MNHEY, CDR2 SVGEGT. CDR3 DNA sequence: TGTGCCAGCAGTTACGCGGGCCTAAAGAATCAGCCCCAGCATTTT. Translation: CASSYAGLKNQPQHF.

CDR3 DNA: TGTGCCAGCAGTCAAACAGGCGACAGCAATCAGCCCCAGCATTTT. Its protein is CASSQTGDSNQPQHF. V is TRBV28 and J is TRBJ1-5; TRBD1 is a possible D gene (5 bases). Trimming removed 5 bases from V and 1 base from J, with 12 bases in between. Germline V gene data show CDR1 as MDHEN and CDR2 as SYDVKM. The CDR3 runs to 15 residues.

V gene TRBV7-9 combines with J gene TRBJ2-1; 9 bases fit TRBD2. This CDR3 has 16 amino acids. Trimming took 2 bases from V and 8 from J; bases not matched to a gene: 10. Looked up from germline, CDR1 is SEHNR and CDR2 is FQNEAQ (reference sequence). CDR3 protein: CASSLSISGGSHEQFF. The DNA for the CDR3 is TGTGCCAGCAGCTTATCAATTAGCGGGGGTAGCCATGAGCAGTTCTTC.

V gene TRBV4-1 combines with J gene TRBJ2-5; D gene uncertain. CDR1 MGHRA and CDR2 YSYEKL come from the germline V gene. The V gene lost 0 bases and the J gene lost 5 bases, with 4 bases spanning the gap. This CDR3 has 12 residues. This chain's CDR3 is CASSQDWETQYF. DNA for the CDR3: TGCGCCAGCAGCCAAGATTGGGAGACCCAGTACTTC.

This chain links TRBV25-1 with TRBJ1-4, with a possible D match to TRBD1 (5 bases). Germline V gene data show CDR1 as MGHDK and CDR2 as SYGVNS. Trimming cost V 3 bases and J 2 bases, with 13 bases left between them. CDR3 length: 16 residues. DNA of the CDR3: TGTGCCAGCAGTGAGGGGCGGTGGTCGACTAATGAAAAACTGTTTTTT. Residues: CASSEGRWSTNEKLFF.

This clone was detected only a few times. The gene calls are TRBV2 and TRBJ1-6; perhaps TRBD1 as D (5 bases). CDR1 and CDR2 (germline): SNHLY, FYNNEI. The CDR3 contains 12 residues. The V end lost 11 bases, the J end lost 9 bases, and 14 bases lay between the germline ends. CDR3 in amino acids: CAASGLRSPLHF. The CDR3 DNA sequence: TGTGCCGCCTCAGGGCTTCGTTCACCCCTCCACTTT. Full variable domain (remainder filled in from reference TRBV2 and TRBJ1-6): EPEVTQTPSHQVTQMGQEVILRCVPISNHLYFYWYRQILGQKVEFLVSFYNNEISEKSEIFDDQFSVERPDGSNFTLKIRSTKLEDSAMYFCAASGLRSPLHFGNGTRLTVT.

The table lists this clone with a few counts. This chain links TRBV6-5 with TRBJ1-6; D is uncertain. CDR1 and CDR2 (germline): MNHEY, SVGAGI. This CDR3 contains 15 residues. V shed 6 bases and J shed 3 bases, with 12 bases lying between them. In DNA, the CDR3 is TGTGCCAGCAGCCGCGGCTTTGTCTATAATTCACCCCTCCACTTT. Translated, it gives CASSRGFVYNSPLHF.

This chain joins TRBV15 and TRBJ1-3, with D perhaps TRBD1 (5 bases). The germline CDR1 and CDR2 sequences are LNHNV and YYDKDF (reference sequence). This CDR3 is 15 amino acids long. Trimming removed 0 bases from V and 4 bases from J, with 10 bases in between. CDR3 in amino acids: CATSRDGGGGNTIYF. In DNA, the CDR3 is TGTGCCACCAGCAGAGACGGTGGGGGAGGAAACACCATATATTTT.

Points on this clone: Within the sample, other DNA sequences also encode this same CDR3. J is TRBJ1-5 and V is TRBV30; 8 bases are shared with TRBD1. The CDR3 runs 14 residues. V lost 0 bases and J lost 5; bases outside the gene matches: 3. Germline CDR1 GTSNPN, CDR2 SVGIG (reference sequence). The CDR3 coding sequence is TGTGCCTGGAGTGTAGGACAGGGTCATCAGCCCCAGCATTTT. This encodes CAWSVGQGHQPQHF.